The 3 T cell receptor beta chains reported below all come from one sample, sequenced in a study of T cells after yellow fever vaccination. TCRdb itself ran the 5' RACE reads through MiXCR, one entry per CDR3 protein. The sample carries hundreds of thousands of distinct CDR3 sequences, around 12% recorded once. The sample was PBMCs, taken on the day of the yellow fever booster vaccination. These receptors all come from a man aged 25-45 years who received the YFV17D yellow fever vaccine.

This clonotype has a handful of counts. The gene calls are TRBV20-1 and TRBJ2-4, with D perhaps matching TRBD1 (6 bases). The germline V gene has CDR1 DFQATT and CDR2 SNEGSKA (reference sequence). V lost 6 bases and J 0 bases, leaving 9 bases between the germline ends. This CDR3 is built from 13 residues. CDR3 sequence: CSAMDRAKNIQYF. The CDR3 DNA is TGCAGTGCCATGGACAGAGCCAAAAACATTCAGTACTTC.

This CDR3 is CASSVQGETQYF. Here the CDR3 DNA reads TGCGCCAGCAGCGTACAGGGGGAGACCCAGTACTTC. The V call is TRBV5-1, the J call TRBJ2-5; TRBD1 matches 7 bases. Germline V gene lookup returns CDR1 SGHRS and CDR2 YFSETQ. CDR3 length equals 12 residues. V shed 4 bases, J shed 5 bases, and the junction held 2 bases outside the gene matches.

This clonotype turned up a few times. The chain employs TRBV3-1 and TRBJ2-3; 12 bases are a match to TRBD2. V was clipped by 5 bases and J by 4 bases; unmatched bases: 4. This CDR3 region has 15 residues. Germline CDR1 and CDR2: LGHDT and YNNKEL (reference sequence). CDR3 amino acids: CASSETSGSADTQYF. The CDR3 DNA follows: TGTGCCAGCAGCGAGACTAGCGGGAGCGCAGATACGCAGTATTTT.